This TCR beta chain was identified in a study of blood T cell repertoires in COVID-19 (dated by TCRdb to about 2020). About the study as a whole: Samples from collaborators originated in the United States, Italy and Spain and spanned both the acute and convalescent phases of COVID-19. The samples were drawn from the first 160 participants of the ongoing ImmuneRACE study and from some 1,300 subjects provided by 6 global collaborators. A freely available public database, intended as a resource for researchers studying the immune response to SARS-CoV-2, is where the repertoires were released. Sample metadata almost always included a de-identified subject ID, COVID-19 status, age in years and sex. Deeply sampled blood TCRbeta repertoires from subjects exposed to, actively infected with, or recovered from COVID-19 were included in the dataset. Where available, HLA class I and class II types were obtained from metadata supplied by the sample provider rather than from assay-based typing. The prospective study material was composed of cDNA or gDNA derived from T cells, B-cell-depleted T cells, or PBMCs.

What the study reported, not specific to this receptor: How much clinical and demographic metadata was included differed by source and by participant, and the metadata was provided uncurated.

From the germline V gene, CDR1 is KGHSH and CDR2 is LQKENI. V drops 3 bases and J drops 6 bases, leaving 12 bases in between. The CDR3 contains 13 residues, cysteine and phenylalanine counted. Only CDR3 DNA is held: 39 bases, read in frame from base 1. A remark on this clone: Its recognized antigen is unknown. No base quality values were provided; no much bigger clone lies one nucleotide off.

TCRbeta CDR3 regions were amplified from genomic DNA using the immunoSEQ Assay, a bias-controlled multiplex PCR. Under the source paper's analysis protocol: Nucleated cell counts per sample were estimated from amplification of reference gene primers within the assay. To quantify the absolute abundance of each unique TCRbeta CDR3 rearrangement, sequence reads were collapsed and filtered. For each sample, productive Simpson clonality was calculated by taking the square root of Simpson's diversity index across productive rearrangements. TCRdb took over this immuneACCESS table, retaining in-frame rearrangements with V and J assigned. Such tables are incomplete; in checked studies, under half of the missing clones stem from an unresolved V gene, and the remainder is unexplained. From that table come the V and J calls and clone size; the DNA was used to work out D and trimming. This sample holds around 220,000 clones; approximately 80% were observed only once. The ten largest clones represent about 20% of the sample.

The collaborating institutions used their own protocols to collect whole blood in K2EDTA tubes. Collaborator samples were shipped for TCRbeta analysis as frozen whole blood, isolated PBMCs, or DNA extracted from either sample type. The receptor's source is a young man with active or convalescent COVID-19. This receptor chain uses TRBV18 and TRBJ2-7, with the D gene uncertain. Sample: peripheral blood. The DNA sequence is given as TGTGCCAGCTCACCGGGTAAGACTGGCGAGCAGTACTTC. The encoded protein is CASSPGKTGEQYF.